This note documents a single T cell receptor (beta chain) sequence. Authors' methods: The assay estimated nucleated cells by amplifying reference gene primers. Generated by immunoSEQ multiplex PCR, the TCRdb table keeps only in-frame clones and is missing some. That table furnishes V, J and clone size, whereas the DNA furnished D and trimming. The sample lists about 140,000 clones, 88% seen once, with about 1.6% in the top ten. These data originate in a study of blood T cell repertoires in COVID-19. Whole-study context: There were acute and convalescent COVID-19 samples, and they came from the United States, Italy and Spain. Sources were T cells, B-cell-depleted T cells, or PBMCs; the material itself was cDNA or gDNA.

V was pared by 4 bases and J by 5 bases, with 16 bases of the junction left unmatched. Germline V lookup: CDR1 MNHEY, CDR2 SVGEGT. The CDR3 consists of 17 residues. The material sequenced was peripheral blood. The TCR originated in a woman between 55 and 75 years old with acute or convalescent COVID-19. The chain recombines TRBV6-2 or TRBV6-3 with TRBJ2-7; 8 bases map to TRBD1. The CDR3 reads CASSSTPSRTGHHEQYF. In DNA form, the CDR3 reads TGTGCCAGCAGTTCTACTCCATCTCGGACAGGGCACCACGAGCAGTACTTC.